A single sample is the source of the 21 T cell receptor beta chains below, sequenced in a study of CD8+CD57+ T cells in acquired aplastic anemia. The template used for profiling TCR beta VDJ and CDR3 was genomic DNA. Each CDR3 protein is one row after TCRdb ran MiXCR on the reads. In the table there are under 150,000 distinct CDR3 sequences, 41% of which are singletons. The sample was sorted CD4+, CD8+, or CD8+CD57+ T cells (not recorded which) from PBMCs. These receptors were obtained from a human donor in good health, serving as a control.

In this sample, this clonotype turned up many times. CDR3 DNA sequence: TGTGCCAGCACCAAGGGACTAGAAGCCTACGAGCAGTACTTC. It specifies CASTKGLEAYEQYF. V and J are TRBV5-6 and TRBJ2-7; 8 bases are a match to TRBD2. Unmatched junction bases numbered 7, after V lost 6 bases and J lost 2 bases. Germline loops: CDR1 SGHDT, CDR2 YYEEEE. The CDR3 totals 14 residues.

The rearrangement uses TRBV20-1 and TRBJ1-1; D gene uncertain. The CDR3 spans 11 residues. CDR1 and CDR2 (germline): DFQATT, SNEGSKA (reference sequence). The V and J ends lost 6 bases and 4 bases respectively, with 9 bases between them. The CDR3 DNA follows: TGCAGTGCCCTCTATATCACTGAAGCTTTCTTT. Its translation is CSALYITEAFF.

The sample holds many counts of this clonotype. The chain has TRBV5-1 and TRBJ2-1, with D unresolved. V was trimmed by 0 bases and J by 9 bases, leaving 13 bases between them. The CDR3 is made up of 14 amino acids. The germline V gene has CDR1 SGHRS and CDR2 YFSETQ. The CDR3 DNA is TGCGCCAGCAGCTTGGCCGAGGTAGCTGGTGAGCAGTTCTTC. It codes for CASSLAEVAGEQFF.

This rearrangement joins TRBV27 to TRBJ2-1; D gene uncertain. The V gene lost 0 bases and the J gene lost 12 bases, with 12 bases spanning the gap. CDR1 is MNHEY, CDR2 SMNVEV, per germline (reference sequence). CDR3 length: 13 amino acids. The CDR3 DNA reads TGTGCCAGCAGTTTATCCCCCCCCTTGGGGCAGTTCTTC. Translating gives CASSLSPPLGQFF.

This chain connects TRBV19 to TRBJ1-1; 8 nucleotides agree with TRBD1. Losses at the gene ends were 7 bases for V and 3 bases for J; bases not matched to a gene: 10. The CDR3 runs 15 residues. Per the germline V gene, CDR1 is LNHDA and CDR2 is SQIVND (reference sequence). CDR3 loop: CASNGRGHEDTEAFF. The CDR3 DNA reads TGTGCCAGTAACGGCAGGGGGCATGAGGACACTGAAGCTTTCTTT.

V is TRBV19 and J is TRBJ2-3; D possibly matches TRBD1 or TRBD2 (5 bases each). Trimming pared 8 bases from V and 2 bases from J, leaving 17 bases between. CDR1 LNHDA and CDR2 SQIVND come from the germline V gene (reference sequence). There are 15 residues in the CDR3. The CDR3 coding sequence is TGTGCCAGTGGTCCGGTGTGGGGGTTCACAGATACGCAGTATTTT. Its protein is CASGPVWGFTDTQYF.

This clonotype was seen many times. The chain links TRBV19 to TRBJ1-2; 8 nucleotides line up with TRBD1. From germline, CDR1 is LNHDA and CDR2 SQIVND (reference sequence). With 3 bases clipped from V and 4 bases from J, the junction kept 7 bases outside the gene matches. The CDR3 loop spans 15 amino acids. The CDR3 sequence is CASSMPDRGGYGYTF. The DNA for the CDR3 is TGTGCCAGTAGTATGCCCGACAGGGGTGGCTATGGCTACACCTTC.

As for this clonotype: A much larger clone sits a single nucleotide away, making a read error possible. The gene calls are TRBV5-1 and TRBJ1-3, with 7 positions matching TRBD1. The germline gives CDR1 SGHRS, CDR2 YFSETQ. The CDR3 spans 15 residues. CDR3 nucleotide sequence: TGCGCCAGCGGCTTGGGGGACAGCTCTGGAAACACCATATATTTT. This sequence encodes CASGLGDSSGNTIYF.

V is TRBV30 and J is TRBJ1-1; TRBD1 agrees at 7 bases. From germline, CDR1 is GTSNPN and CDR2 SVGIG (reference sequence). With V trimmed by 5 bases and J by 0 bases, 3 bases remained unmatched. CDR3 length: 13 residues. The CDR3 sequence is CAWQGQLNTEAFF. The CDR3 coding sequence is TGTGCCTGGCAGGGACAGCTGAACACTGAAGCTTTCTTT.

This clonotype was counted between two and nine times. The chain employs TRBV2 and TRBJ1-5; a possible D gene is TRBD1 (6 bases). The V gene lost 9 bases and the J gene lost 2 bases, with 11 bases spanning the gap. Germline V gives CDR1 SNHLY, CDR2 FYNNEI. This CDR3 region has 13 residues. DNA for the CDR3: TGTGCCAGTAAGGGACAAGGCAATCAGCCCCAGCATTTT. Translation: CASKGQGNQPQHF.

The rearrangement uses TRBV29-1 and TRBJ2-7; perhaps TRBD1 as D (6 bases). The length of the CDR3 is 12 residues. The germline V and J ends were trimmed by 4 bases and 3 bases, with 10 bases remaining between them. From germline, CDR1 is SQVTM and CDR2 ANQGSEA. CDR3 in amino acids: CSVGTGFYEQYF. CDR3 nucleotide sequence: TGCAGCGTTGGAACAGGGTTCTACGAGCAGTACTTC.

The table lists this clonotype with a count of one. The chain links TRBV19 to TRBJ1-2, with TRBD1 identical over 7 bases. CDR1 is LNHDA and CDR2 is SQIVND in the germline V gene (reference sequence). Trimming removed 5 bases from V and 3 bases from J; junction bases left unmatched: 6. CDR3 length: 14 amino acids. CDR3 sequence (DNA): TGTGCCAGTAGTGTAGCGGGACAGCACTATGGCTACACCTTC. It codes for CASSVAGQHYGYTF.

This clonotype occurred many times. One end of the junction does not line up with germline, which may come from a read error. The chain has TRBV20-1 and TRBJ2-3; D unclear. The CDR3 covers 13 residues. Germline V gene data show CDR1 as DFQATT and CDR2 as SNEGSKA (reference sequence). As DNA, the CDR3 is TGCAGTGCGAGAGTAGAAAGCACAGATACGCAGTATTTT. Amino acids: CSARVESTDTQYF.

This clonotype was recorded at least ten times. The genes are TRBV11-3 and TRBJ1-2; D is possibly TRBD1 (6 bases). The CDR3 totals 15 residues. Germline V gene lookup returns CDR1 SGHNT and CDR2 YENEEA. V was shortened by 0 bases and J by 8 bases, with 16 bases between the two germline ends. This CDR3 is CASSLDFGGARGYTF. The CDR3 nucleotides are TGTGCCAGCAGCTTAGATTTTGGGGGCGCGAGAGGCTACACCTTC.

This clonotype was seen once. The rearrangement links TRBV29-1 to TRBJ1-2, with 7 bases that match TRBD1. Looked up from germline, CDR1 is SQVTM and CDR2 is ANQGSEA. Trimming at V came to 6 bases and at J to 3 bases, leaving 4 bases not matched to a gene. There are 12 residues in the CDR3. DNA of the CDR3: TGCAGCGTGGCGGGACAGTACTATGGCTACACCTTC. Translated, it gives CSVAGQYYGYTF.

This clonotype was seen many times. The V and J genes are TRBV19 and TRBJ2-3; 9 nucleotides agree with TRBD2. The CDR3 is made up of 15 amino acids. Trimming took 5 bases from V and 2 from J; bases not matched to a gene: 5. The germline CDR1 and CDR2 sequences are LNHDA and SQIVND (reference sequence). CDR3: CASSVAGAHTDTQYF. The CDR3 nucleotides read TGTGCCAGTAGTGTAGCGGGAGCCCACACAGATACGCAGTATTTT.

The sample holds many counts of this clonotype. The chain combines TRBV5-4 with TRBJ1-1, with D possibly matching TRBD1 (5 bases). Germline CDR1 and CDR2: SGHNT and YYREEE (reference sequence). The CDR3 loop spans 13 amino acids. The ends were cut back, 2 bases at V and 10 bases at J, with 15 bases in the middle. The CDR3, as DNA: TGTGCCAGCAGCTTTCCAGGAGCAGGGTCAGCTTTCTTT. It yields the protein CASSFPGAGSAFF.

This clonotype was seen many times. The rearrangement joins TRBV19 to TRBJ2-3; the match to TRBD1 covers 10 bases. After removal of 5 bases from V and 1 base from J, the junction contained 6 bases not matched to a gene. This CDR3 comprises 16 residues. Germline CDR1 and CDR2: LNHDA and SQIVND (reference sequence). In nucleotides, the CDR3 is TGTGCCAGTAGTGCCAGGACAGGGGGTGGCACAGATACGCAGTATTTT. Translated: CASSARTGGGTDTQYF.

This clonotype was counted ten times or more. V is TRBV6-1 and J is TRBJ1-3, with 11 positions matching TRBD1. The V and J ends lost 6 bases and 8 bases, in that order; junction bases with no gene match: 9. The CDR3 spans 15 residues. CDR1 MNHNS and CDR2 SASEGT come from the germline V gene. The DNA for the CDR3 is TGTGCCAGCAGCGCACGGACAGGGGGCAGTGACACCATATATTTT. It codes for CASSARTGGSDTIYF.

This clonotype was counted ten times or more. CDR3 DNA sequence: TGTGCCAGCAGTGAAGCGGGTCCCTATGGCTACACCTTC. Translated: CASSEAGPYGYTF. V and J are TRBV6-1 and TRBJ1-2; D is ambiguous. V was pared by 0 bases and J by 4 bases, with 6 bases between. The length of the CDR3 is 13 residues. Germline CDR1 MNHNS, CDR2 SASEGT.

This clonotype appeared many times. The chain combines TRBV2 with TRBJ1-6; a possible D gene is TRBD1 (6 bases). V shed 2 bases and J shed 7 bases, with 15 bases lying between them. The CDR3 totals 16 residues. Germline V lookup: CDR1 SNHLY, CDR2 FYNNEI. This chain's CDR3 is CASSELGAPANSPLHF. The CDR3 bases are TGTGCCAGCAGTGAATTGGGGGCCCCTGCGAATTCACCCCTCCACTTT.